This T cell receptor (beta chain) comes out of a study of human T cells and chemical hapten exposure. Time point here: pre-sensitization, week 0. Treatment here: therapeutic diphenylcyclopropenone sensitization with weekly scalp DPC. The CDR3 sequence is 15 residues long. Germline CDR1 reads MNHEY; CDR2 reads SVGAGI. Trimming shortened V by 2 bases and J by 2 bases, and 10 bases separated the two germline ends. This clonotype has just a few counts. TCRdb recomputed calls from the RACE reads with MiXCR, one row per CDR3 protein. Of 270,000 or so distinct CDR3 sequences in the sample, roughly 7.7% were seen once.

Source: whole blood, taken in connection with sensitization to the hapten diphenylcyclopropenone (DPC). The V and J genes are TRBV6-5 and TRBJ1-3, with TRBD1 as a possible D gene (6 bases). This clonotype originated in a man aged 18 to 30 with alopecia areata. Some clones in this sample may be carry-over from other donors' samples. This chain's CDR3 is CASSYQRQAGNTIYF. As DNA, the CDR3 is TGTGCCAGCAGTTACCAACGACAGGCTGGAAACACCATATATTTT.